This is a list of T cell receptor beta chains from one sample in a study of cytomegalovirus exposure and HLA in healthy donors. Sequenced by immunoSEQ multiplex PCR; TCRdb stores in-frame clones only, minus some. The repertoire holds 100,000 to 150,000 clones, with about 11% as singletons. The sequencing sample was made of PBMCs. The origin of the receptors is a woman aged 18-29 years in good health and CMV-seropositive. Both conserved end residues are part of each CDR3. D genes are given only for firm matches. Clone size is stated in some rows and not others, as once, few, many or a class when expanded.

cdr3_length	clone_size	v_call	d_call	j_call	cdr3_nt	cdr3_aa
16	-	TRBV7-8	TRBD2	TRBJ2-1	TGTGCCAGCAGCCCGCGGGTGGGGACTAGCTACAATGAGCAGTTCTTC	CASSPRVGTSYNEQFF
19	-	TRBV7-2	TRBD2	TRBJ2-1	TGTGCCAGCAGCATTACTAGCGGGAGGGCCTATTCGACTTACAATGAGCAGTTCTTC	CASSITSGRAYSTYNEQFF
12	few	TRBV11-2	TRBD1	TRBJ2-7	TGTGCCAGCGGACAGGGGGCTTACGAGCAGTACTTC	CASGQGAYEQYF
14	-	TRBV29-1	-	TRBJ1-1	TGCAGCGTTAGCGCCTGGGACACCACACCTGAAGCTTTCTTT	CSVSAWDTTPEAFF
12	-	TRBV10-1	-	TRBJ2-2	TGCGCCAGCAGCAAGAACACCGGGGAGCTGTTTTTT	CASSKNTGELFF
14	few	TRBV6-4	TRBD2	TRBJ2-1	TGTGCCAGCAGTTCGTATCTAGCGGGAGGGGAGCAGTTCTTC	CASSSYLAGGEQFF
16	few	TRBV9	TRBD2	TRBJ2-7	TGTGCCAGCAGCGTAGATCACCTAGCGGGAACCTACGAGCAGTACTTC	CASSVDHLAGTYEQYF
15	-	TRBV7-7	-	TRBJ2-2	TGTGCTAGCAGCCCCACGGGGACGAACACCGGGGAGCTGTTTTTT	CASSPTGTNTGELFF
12	few	TRBV29-1	-	TRBJ1-4	TGCAGCGTTGTAGACCTCGGGGAAAAACTGTTTTTT	CSVVDLGEKLFF
19	-	TRBV7-6	TRBD1	TRBJ1-2	TGTGCCAGCAGCTTAGCCCCGAATACAGGGGGCCTGGGGGACTATGGCTACACCTTC	CASSLAPNTGGLGDYGYTF
13	few	TRBV6-1	TRBD2	TRBJ2-1	TGTGTAGGGACTAGCGGGAGGCAAAATGAGCAGTTCTTC	CVGTSGRQNEQFF
13	-	TRBV9	-	TRBJ2-3	TGTGCCAGCAGTAGGGAGGGCACAGATACGCAGTATTTT	CASSREGTDTQYF
18	-	TRBV4-1	TRBD2	TRBJ2-1	TGCGCCAGCAGCCAAGATCCCGGGGCTAGCGGGAGGTACAATGAGCAGTTCTTC	CASSQDPGASGRYNEQFF
16	-	TRBV7-9	-	TRBJ1-2	TGTGCCAGCAGCTTAGCGGGGCAGGCGGCTAACTATGGCTACACCTTC	CASSLAGQAANYGYTF
15	few	TRBV7-8	-	TRBJ1-3	TGTGCCAGCAGCTCACAGGTCGGCTCTGGAAACACCATATATTTT	CASSSQVGSGNTIYF
14	-	TRBV18	-	TRBJ1-5	TGTGCCAGCTCACCTCTAGGCGCAGGGGAGCCCCAGCATTTT	CASSPLGAGEPQHF
16	few	TRBV5-4	TRBD2	TRBJ2-7	TGTGCCAGCAGCCCCGCCTTAGCGGGAGTGAGTTACGAGCAGTACTTC	CASSPALAGVSYEQYF
13	few	TRBV27	-	TRBJ2-2	TGTGCCAGCAGGAGGGAAGCATTCGGGGAGCTGTTTTTT	CASRREAFGELFF
10	few	TRBV27	-	TRBJ1-1	TGTGCCAGCGGACAGTCTGAAGCTTTCTTT	CASGQSEAFF
13	few	TRBV12-5	-	TRBJ1-2	TGTGCTAGTGCCTCCGGGACAAACTATGGCTACACCTTC	CASASGTNYGYTF
13	few	TRBV4-1	-	TRBJ1-1	TGCGCCAGCGGGGGACACTCGAACACTGAAGCTTTCTTT	CASGGHSNTEAFF
13	few	TRBV30	-	TRBJ1-5	TGTGCCTGGAGCCGGGGGAACAATCAGCCCCAGCATTTT	CAWSRGNNQPQHF
15	-	TRBV28	TRBD2	TRBJ2-1	TGTGCCAGCAGTTCCCCCCTAGCGGGATTGTATGAGCAGTTCTTC	CASSSPLAGLYEQFF
12	few	TRBV7-2	TRBD2	TRBJ2-3	TGTGCCAGCAGCTTAGGAGCCGGGACTAGTCATTTT	CASSLGAGTSHF
16	-	TRBV6-5	TRBD2	TRBJ2-5	TGTGCCAGCAGTTCAAGTATAGCGGGAGGGCATGAGACCCAGTACTTC	CASSSSIAGGHETQYF
13	few	TRBV28	TRBD1	TRBJ2-7	TGTGCCAGCAGAAAACAGGGGAACGACGAGCAGTACTTC	CASRKQGNDEQYF
15	few	TRBV7-8	-	TRBJ2-3	TGTGCCAGCAGCTTACTCCCAGGGAACACAGATACGCAGTATTTT	CASSLLPGNTDTQYF